The 24 T cell receptor beta chains listed next were all sequenced from one sample in a study of tumor-infiltrating lymphocytes in primary liver carcinoma. Starting material for RNA and DNA co-extraction consisted of about 20-33 mg of unsorted bulk tissue. TCR beta cDNA was reverse-transcribed from 500 to 550 ng of total RNA. The reaction used a constant-region primer and ProtoScript II reverse transcriptase. Slightly modified ARM-PCR, run as three nested multiplex PCR rounds, produced the TCR beta libraries. It was with TRBV1-TRBV30 forward primers and a C-beta reverse primer that the first two PCR rounds were run, at around 9 cycles each. Each CDR3 protein gets one entry after TCRdb re-called the multiplex PCR reads with MiXCR. The sample records 95,000 to 150,000 distinct CDR3 sequences, around two thirds being singletons. The sequenced sample consisted of liver tumor tissue from sampling region 1. Described subset: tumor region T1, superior pole. The source of these receptors is an older woman with primary liver carcinoma and hepatitis B virus infection.

A word on this clonotype: A much larger clone is a single base away; this may be a read error. The genes are TRBV6-1 and TRBJ2-3, with TRBD1 as a possible D gene (6 bases). The CDR3 is made up of 14 amino acids. The V end was cut by 10 bases, the J end by 3 bases, with 17 bases between. Per germline, CDR1 MNHNS and CDR2 SASEGT. The DNA of the CDR3 is TGTGCCACCAGGGGCAGGAGAGGAACAGATACGCAGTATTTT. Encoded protein: CATRGRRGTDTQYF.

The chain has TRBV7-8 and TRBJ2-6; 7 nucleotides align to TRBD1. Germline V gives CDR1 SGHVS, CDR2 FQNEAQ. The CDR3 runs to 19 residues. V gave up 4 bases and J gave up 2 bases; unmatched junction bases: 14. DNA of the CDR3: TGTGCCAGCAGCTCAAGGCCCCCGGGACAGATCCCTGGGGCCAACGTCCTGACTTTC. Translated, it gives CASSSRPPGQIPGANVLTF.

This clonotype has a count of ten or more. The chain uses TRBV29-1 and TRBJ2-5; D remains ambiguous. CDR3 size: 11 residues. Looked up from germline, CDR1 is SQVTM and CDR2 is ANQGSEA. V lost 6 bases and J 2 bases, leaving 7 bases between the germline ends. CDR3 in DNA: TGCAGCGTCAACTATCAAGAGACCCAGTACTTC. Translated: CSVNYQETQYF.

Remarks on this clonotype: Since no conserved phenylalanine or tryptophan closes the CDR3, a read error is the likely cause. J is TRBJ1-5 and V is TRBV6-1; TRBD1 might be the D (6 bases). Trimming took off 7 bases at V and 3 bases at J, with 16 bases between the two ends. This CDR3 contains 15 residues. CDR1 is MNHNS, CDR2 SASEGT, per germline. The CDR3 DNA sequence: TGTGCCAGCACCAGGGGACACCTAGACAATCAGCCCCAGCATCTT. Its protein product is CASTRGHLDNQPQHL.

This clonotype was picked up many times. The chain has TRBV6-5 and TRBJ1-2; TRBD1 aligns across 9 bases. The germline V gene encodes CDR1 MNHEY and CDR2 SVGAGI. The CDR3 is 17 amino acids. V shed 2 bases, J shed 4 bases, and the junction held 11 bases outside the gene matches. The CDR3 nucleotides read TGTGCCAGCAGTTACGCAACCCTCGGGACAGGGTTCTATGGCTACACCTTC. It codes for CASSYATLGTGFYGYTF.

This clonotype was seen only a few times. This rearrangement joins TRBV7-9 to TRBJ1-5; no reliable D call. CDR1 is SEHNR and CDR2 is FQNEAQ in the germline V gene (reference sequence). The CDR3 length is 14 residues. V was trimmed by 1 base and J by 1 base, leaving 5 bases between them. The CDR3 region is CASSLGHSNQPQHF. In DNA, the CDR3 is TGTGCCAGCAGCTTAGGTCACAGCAATCAGCCCCAGCATTTT.

The chain uses TRBV5-4 and TRBJ2-7; 8 bases are shared with TRBD2. Germline V gene sequence: CDR1 SGHNT, CDR2 YYREEE (reference sequence). The CDR3 has 16 residues. With 4 bases clipped from V and 3 bases from J, the junction kept 12 bases outside the gene matches. The CDR3 sequence: CASSPSAGRGNYEQYF. In nucleotides, the CDR3 is TGTGCCAGCAGCCCCTCAGCCGGGAGGGGGAACTACGAGCAGTACTTC.

This clonotype turned up a few times. A read error is possible here, since a much larger clone lies one base away. The chain couples TRBV7-8 to TRBJ2-7; D is ambiguous. The CDR3 length is 12 residues. Germline V gene data show CDR1 as SGHVS and CDR2 as FQNEAQ. V was pared by 5 bases and J by 5 bases, with 10 bases between. CDR3 DNA: TGTGCCAGCAGCGATTCTTGGGACGAGCAGTACTTC. Protein product: CASSDSWDEQYF.

A remark on this clonotype: Since a much larger clone is just one base distant, this may be a read error. The J gene is TRBJ2-7, the V gene TRBV6-5; D may be TRBD1 (5 bases). CDR1 and CDR2 from the germline V gene are MNHEY and SVGAGI. Trimming shortened V by 6 bases and J by 2 bases, and 17 bases separated the two germline ends. This CDR3 spans 15 amino acids. CDR3 region: CASSYAGEQAYEQYF. DNA of the CDR3: TGTGCCAGCAGCTACGCAGGAGAACAGGCCTACGAGCAGTACTTC.

This chain links TRBV5-6 with TRBJ2-1; 9 nucleotides match TRBD2. The CDR3 runs 16 residues. J lost 8 bases, V lost 3 bases, and 12 bases had no gene match. Germline loops: CDR1 SGHDT, CDR2 YYEEEE. The CDR3 spells CASSSRFGSGGDEQFF. In DNA form, the CDR3 reads TGTGCCAGCAGCTCGCGTTTTGGTAGCGGGGGTGATGAGCAGTTCTTC.

The rearrangement links TRBV4-2 to TRBJ2-1, with TRBD2 identical over 14 bases. Trimming took 8 bases from V and 9 from J; bases not matched to a gene: 9. The CDR3 totals 15 residues. CDR1 and CDR2 from the germline V gene are LGHNA and YNFKEQ. CDR3 DNA: TGTGCCAGCGGGGAGGGACTAGCGGGAGCGATTGAGCAGTTCTTC. Its translation: CASGEGLAGAIEQFF.

The CDR3 DNA follows: TGTGCCAGCAGCCCGGCCCGACTAGCGGGAGAGTGGGAAGACATTCAGTACTTC. It encodes CASSPARLAGEWEDIQYF. The chain couples TRBV11-3 to TRBJ2-4; 12 positions match TRBD2. V gave up 5 bases and J gave up 8 bases; unmatched junction bases: 16. The CDR3 length is 18 residues. Per the germline V gene, CDR1 is SGHNT and CDR2 is YENEEA.

This clonotype is deemed large (0.1 to 1%). The rearrangement joins TRBV11-2 to TRBJ2-3; D is ambiguous. V was clipped by 6 bases and J by 0 bases, with 13 bases between them. Germline V CDR1 and CDR2: SGHAT, FQNNGV. The CDR3 is 15 amino acids. This CDR3 is CASRPSATSTDTQYF. The CDR3 DNA reads TGTGCCAGCAGGCCCTCTGCGACTAGCACAGATACGCAGTATTTT.

On this clonotype: Since a much larger clone is just one base distant, this may be a read error. The CDR3 sequence is CASSCSRAAVNGYTF. For the CDR3, the DNA is TGTGCCAGCAGTTGCTCCAGGGCCGCCGTGAACGGCTACACCTTC. The chain carries TRBV6-5 and TRBJ1-2; D is perhaps TRBD1 (5 bases). This CDR3 is built from 15 residues. Germline lookup yields CDR1 MNHEY and CDR2 SVGAGI. With 4 bases removed from V and 8 bases from J, the gap between germline ends came to 20 bases.

The chain employs TRBV29-1 and TRBJ1-2; the D gene is possibly TRBD1 (6 bases). The CDR3 covers 14 residues. CDR1 and CDR2 from the germline V gene are SQVTM and ANQGSEA. CDR3 amino acids: CSAGGGQKDYGYTF. The CDR3 nucleotides are TGCAGTGCTGGGGGGGGACAAAAGGACTATGGCTACACCTTC.

On this clonotype itself: A read error may explain this, as a much larger clone is one base away. This chain uses TRBV10-3 with TRBJ2-5; D is ambiguous. With 2 bases removed from V and 7 bases from J, the gap between germline ends came to 5 bases. Germline CDR1 is ENHRY and CDR2 is SYGVKD. This CDR3 spans 11 amino acids. The CDR3 loop reads CAISEEVTQYF. The CDR3 DNA reads TGTGCCATCAGTGAGGAAGTGACCCAGTACTTC.

The rearrangement links TRBV5-1 to TRBJ2-3; weak D call: TRBD2 (5 bases). CDR3 length: 15 residues. V was pared by 8 bases and J by 4 bases, with 20 bases between. CDR1 is SGHRS, CDR2 YFSETQ, per germline. In DNA form, the CDR3 reads TGCGCCAGTGCTACTAGTGAGAGTCCCCCAGATACGCAGTATTTT. Translated: CASATSESPPDTQYF. Full variable domain (outside the CDR3, taken from reference TRBV5-1 and TRBJ2-3): KAGVTQTPRYLIKTRGQQVTLSCSPISGHRSVSWYQQTPGQGLQFLFEYFSETQRNKGNFPGRFSGRQFSNSRSEMNVSTLELGDSALYLCASATSESPPDTQYFGPGTRLTVL.

This clonotype was detected many times. This chain connects TRBV12-3 or TRBV12-4 to TRBJ2-1; D is possibly TRBD2 (5 bases). CDR3 length: 14 residues. V was pared by 6 bases and J by 8 bases, with 17 bases between. The CDR3: CASSPMRVVDEQFF. The CDR3 DNA reads as TGTGCCAGCAGCCCTATGAGGGTGGTCGATGAGCAGTTCTTC.

Many counts were recorded for this clonotype. The genes are TRBV7-9 and TRBJ2-3; the D gene could be TRBD1 or TRBD2 (5 bases each). Trimming cost V 1 base and J 2 bases, with 13 bases left between them. Germline V lookup: CDR1 SEHNR, CDR2 FQNEAQ (reference sequence). The CDR3 extends over 16 amino acids. In nucleotides, the CDR3 is TGTGCCAGCAGCTTAGTAGGGGACGGGGTCACAGATACGCAGTATTTT. It encodes CASSLVGDGVTDTQYF.

About this clonotype: A much more abundant neighbour one base away suggests this may be a read error. V is TRBV6-2 or TRBV6-3 and J is TRBJ2-7; 10 bases agree with TRBD2. The CDR3 runs to 16 residues. Germline-derived CDR1 and CDR2 are MNHEY and SVGEGT. V dropped 6 bases and J dropped 1; count of bases not matched to a gene: 9. CDR3 sequence (DNA): TGTGCCAGCAGACGATCGACTAGCGGGCCTTCCTACGAGCAGTACTTC. As protein: CASRRSTSGPSYEQYF.

CDR3 DNA sequence: TGTGCCAGCAGAAACGGACAGGGGGCGAGGGAGACCCAGTACTTC. Its protein is CASRNGQGARETQYF. The rearrangement uses TRBV2 and TRBJ2-5; 11 positions agree with TRBD1. In germline, CDR1 is SNHLY, CDR2 FYNNEI. V trimming: 6 bases; J trimming: 5 bases; junction bases outside the gene matches: 8. CDR3 size: 15 residues.

About this clonotype itself: A read error may account for a junction end that differs from germline. V is TRBV4-1 and J is TRBJ1-2; D not resolved. Germline lookup yields CDR1 MGHRA and CDR2 YSYEKL. The CDR3 consists of 11 residues. The CDR3 loop is CDSSQANRYTF. The CDR3 DNA reads TGCGACAGCAGCCAAGCCAATAGGTACACCTTC.

The chain couples TRBV9 to TRBJ2-1; D possibly corresponds to TRBD2 (5 bases). The V and J ends lost 0 bases and 7 bases respectively, with 11 bases between them. CDR1 SGDLS and CDR2 YYNGEE come from the germline V gene. This CDR3 comprises 14 residues. The CDR3 sequence: CASSVELLGNEQFF. The CDR3, as DNA: TGTGCCAGCAGCGTAGAATTACTAGGAAATGAGCAGTTCTTC. Full variable domain (outside the CDR3, taken from reference TRBV9 and TRBJ2-1): DSGVTQTPKHLITATGQRVTLRCSPRSGDLSVYWYQQSLDQGLQFLIQYYNGEERAKGNILERFSAQQFPDLHSELNLSSLELGDSALYFCASSVELLGNEQFFGPGTRLTVL.

The V gene is TRBV29-1, the J gene TRBJ2-3; 8 bases fit TRBD1. CDR3 size: 18 residues. Germline-derived CDR1 and CDR2 are SQVTM and ANQGSEA. J gave up 0 bases and V 1 base, and 12 bases lay outside the gene matches. In DNA, the CDR3 is TGCAGCGTTGAAGCGTTGGACAGGGTGGGGGATAGCACAGATACGCAGTATTTT. It is translated as CSVEALDRVGDSTDTQYF.